This TCR beta chain stems from a study of blood T cell repertoires in COVID-19. At the level of the study: Sites in the United States, Italy and Spain provided acute and convalescent COVID-19 samples. The cDNA or gDNA used as material had been derived from T cells, B-cell-depleted T cells, or PBMCs.

In the source study's methods: It was from reference gene primer amplification that nucleated cell counts were estimated. TCRdb's copy holds only in-frame clones and misses some; the assay was immunoSEQ multiplex PCR. The V and J calls and clone size come from that table; D and trimming were worked out from the DNA. Of roughly 110,000 clones in the sample, 80% to 90% were seen once. V lost 5 bases, J lost 5 bases, and 14 bases stayed unmatched. This CDR3 region has 16 residues. The germline CDR1 and CDR2 sequences are SGHVS and FQNEAQ. The chain uses TRBV7-8 and TRBJ1-1, with 7 nucleotides matching TRBD1. Sequences were obtained from peripheral blood. This clonotype was sampled from a middle-aged man with acute or convalescent COVID-19. This CDR3 reads CASSPFEGASRTEAFF. The CDR3 DNA follows: TGTGCCAGCAGCCCATTTGAGGGGGCGAGTAGGACTGAAGCTTTCTTT.